This TCR beta chain was captured by sequencing in a study of T cell responses to AZD1222 COVID-19 vaccine. Here immunoSEQ multiplex PCR was the method, and the copy in TCRdb shows in-frame clones only, minus some. Among about 150,000 clones listed, 85% to 90% were seen once. Germline trimming cut 7 bases from V and 6 bases from J; bases unmatched to any gene: 9. Germline V gene data show CDR1 as LGHDT and CDR2 as YNNKEL (reference sequence). The CDR3 sequence is 15 residues long. As for this clone: Its antigen is currently unknown.

Study observations and caveats: Rises in breadth and depth of Spike-specific TCRs came after two AZD1222 doses.

This sample comprised peripheral blood, obtained 28 days after the second AZD1222 dose. This TCR was recovered from an adult who received the AZD1222 COVID-19 vaccine. The chain couples TRBV3-1 (or the pseudogene TRBV3-2) to TRBJ2-3; TRBD2 aligns across 11 bases. The CDR3 sequence is CASKRTSGGSDTQYF. CDR3 coding DNA: TGTGCCAGCAAACGAACTAGCGGGGGCTCGGATACGCAGTATTTT.